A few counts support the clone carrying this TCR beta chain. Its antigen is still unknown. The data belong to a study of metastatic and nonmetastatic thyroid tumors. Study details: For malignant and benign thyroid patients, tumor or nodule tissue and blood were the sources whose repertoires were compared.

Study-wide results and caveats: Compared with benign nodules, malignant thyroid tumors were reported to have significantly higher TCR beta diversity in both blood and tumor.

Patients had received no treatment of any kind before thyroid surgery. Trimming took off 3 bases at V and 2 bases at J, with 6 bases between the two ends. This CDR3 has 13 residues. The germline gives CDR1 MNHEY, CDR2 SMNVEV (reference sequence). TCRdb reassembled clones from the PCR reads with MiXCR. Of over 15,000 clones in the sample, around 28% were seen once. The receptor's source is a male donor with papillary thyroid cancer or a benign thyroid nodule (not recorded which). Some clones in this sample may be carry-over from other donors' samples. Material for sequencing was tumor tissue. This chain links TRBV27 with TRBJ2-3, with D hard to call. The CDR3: CASSFSYTDTQYF. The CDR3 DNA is TGTGCCAGCAGTTTCTCATACACAGATACGCAGTATTTT.